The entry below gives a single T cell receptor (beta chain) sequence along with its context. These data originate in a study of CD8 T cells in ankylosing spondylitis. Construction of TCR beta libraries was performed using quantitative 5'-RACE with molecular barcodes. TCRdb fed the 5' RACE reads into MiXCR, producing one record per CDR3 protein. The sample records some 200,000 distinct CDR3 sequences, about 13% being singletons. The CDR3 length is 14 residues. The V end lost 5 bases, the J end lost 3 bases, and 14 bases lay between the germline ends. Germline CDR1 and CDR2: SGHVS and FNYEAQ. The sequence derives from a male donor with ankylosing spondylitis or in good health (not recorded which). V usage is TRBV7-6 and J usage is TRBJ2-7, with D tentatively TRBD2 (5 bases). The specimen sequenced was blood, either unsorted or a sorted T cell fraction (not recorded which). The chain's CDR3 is CASSRRRTDYEQYF. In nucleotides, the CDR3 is TGTGCCAGCAGCCGGAGGAGGACTGACTACGAGCAGTACTTC.